This entry describes one T cell receptor (beta chain). Trimming took off 6 bases at V and 2 bases at J, with 16 bases between the two ends. Germline-derived CDR1 and CDR2 are KGHSH and LQKENI. The CDR3 has 15 residues. The data derive from a study of blood T cell repertoires in COVID-19. Looking at the study overall: From the United States, Italy and Spain came samples of acute and convalescent COVID-19. The analysed material was cDNA or gDNA that came from T cells, B-cell-depleted T cells, or PBMCs.

Methods used by the authors: Amplifying reference gene primers gave estimates of nucleated cell counts. Method: immunoSEQ multiplex PCR; TCRdb's copy keeps in-frame clones and lacks some. V, J and clone size are those of that table, while D and trimming were read from the DNA. The sample contains some 120,000 clones, over 75% of which appear only once. The origin of this receptor is an elderly woman with acute or convalescent COVID-19. Sequencing input: peripheral blood. The rearrangement uses TRBV18 and TRBJ1-1, with D possibly matching TRBD1 (6 bases). CDR3 nucleotide sequence: TGTGCCAGCTCCTTTCAACAGGGTATTAACACTGAAGCTTTCTTT. It is translated as CASSFQQGINTEAFF.